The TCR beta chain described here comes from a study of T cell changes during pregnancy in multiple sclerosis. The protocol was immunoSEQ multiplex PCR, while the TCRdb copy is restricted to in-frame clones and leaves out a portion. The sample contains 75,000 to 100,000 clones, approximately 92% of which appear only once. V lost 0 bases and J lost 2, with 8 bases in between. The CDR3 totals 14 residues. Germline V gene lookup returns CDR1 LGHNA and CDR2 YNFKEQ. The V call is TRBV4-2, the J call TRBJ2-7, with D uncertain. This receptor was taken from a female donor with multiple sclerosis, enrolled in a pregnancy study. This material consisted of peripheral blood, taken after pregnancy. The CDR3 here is CASSQDRSTYEQYF. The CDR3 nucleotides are TGTGCCAGCAGCCAAGATCGGAGCACCTACGAGCAGTACTTC.